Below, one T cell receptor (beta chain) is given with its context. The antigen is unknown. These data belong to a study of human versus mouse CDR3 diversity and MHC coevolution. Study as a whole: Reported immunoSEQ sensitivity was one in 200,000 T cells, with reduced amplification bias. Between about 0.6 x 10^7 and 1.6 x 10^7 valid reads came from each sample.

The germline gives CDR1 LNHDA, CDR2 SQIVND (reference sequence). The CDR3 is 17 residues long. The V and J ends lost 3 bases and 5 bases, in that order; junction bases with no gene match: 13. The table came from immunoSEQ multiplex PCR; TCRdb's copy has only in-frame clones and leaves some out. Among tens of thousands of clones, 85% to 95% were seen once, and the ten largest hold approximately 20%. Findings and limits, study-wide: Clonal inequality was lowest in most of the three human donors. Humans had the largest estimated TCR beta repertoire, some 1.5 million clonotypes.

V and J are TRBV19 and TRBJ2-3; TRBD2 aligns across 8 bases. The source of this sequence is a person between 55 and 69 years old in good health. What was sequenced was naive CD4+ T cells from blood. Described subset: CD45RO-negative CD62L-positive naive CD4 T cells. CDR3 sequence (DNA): TGTGCCAGTAGTATTCCGGCCGGGAGGGAAGGGGGAGATACGCAGTATTTT. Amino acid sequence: CASSIPAGREGGDTQYF.